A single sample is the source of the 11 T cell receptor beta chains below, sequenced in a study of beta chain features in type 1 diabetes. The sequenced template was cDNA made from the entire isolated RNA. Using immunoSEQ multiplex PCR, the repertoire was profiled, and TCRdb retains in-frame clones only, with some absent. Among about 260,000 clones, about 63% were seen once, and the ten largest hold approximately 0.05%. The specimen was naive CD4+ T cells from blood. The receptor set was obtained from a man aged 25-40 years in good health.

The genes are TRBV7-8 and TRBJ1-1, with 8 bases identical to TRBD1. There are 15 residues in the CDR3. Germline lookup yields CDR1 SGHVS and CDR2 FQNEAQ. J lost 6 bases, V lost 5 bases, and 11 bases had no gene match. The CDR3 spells CASSGTRGLIPEAFF. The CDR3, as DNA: TGTGCCAGCAGCGGAACCAGGGGGCTAATACCTGAAGCTTTCTTT.

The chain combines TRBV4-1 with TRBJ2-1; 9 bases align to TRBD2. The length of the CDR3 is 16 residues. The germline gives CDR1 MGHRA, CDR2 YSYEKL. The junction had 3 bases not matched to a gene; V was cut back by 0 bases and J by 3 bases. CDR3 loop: CASSQDFSGSYNEQFF. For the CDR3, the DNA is TGCGCCAGCAGCCAAGATTTTAGCGGGAGCTACAATGAGCAGTTCTTC.

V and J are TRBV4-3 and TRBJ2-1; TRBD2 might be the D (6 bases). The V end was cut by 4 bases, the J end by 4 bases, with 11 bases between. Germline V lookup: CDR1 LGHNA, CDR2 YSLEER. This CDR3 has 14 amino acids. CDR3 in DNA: TGCGCCAGCAGCCCCCCGGGGGTTTACAATGAGCAGTTCTTC. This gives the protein CASSPPGVYNEQFF.

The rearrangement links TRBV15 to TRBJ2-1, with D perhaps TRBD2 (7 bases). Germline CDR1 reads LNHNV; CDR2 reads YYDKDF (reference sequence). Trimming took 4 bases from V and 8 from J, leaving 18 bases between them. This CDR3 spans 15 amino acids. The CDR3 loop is CATSTQRERGDEQFF. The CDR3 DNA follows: TGTGCCACCAGCACCCAGCGGGAAAGGGGGGATGAGCAGTTCTTC.

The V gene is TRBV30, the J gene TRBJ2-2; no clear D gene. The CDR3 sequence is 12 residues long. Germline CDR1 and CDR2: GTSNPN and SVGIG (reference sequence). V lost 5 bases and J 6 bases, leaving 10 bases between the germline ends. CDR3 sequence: CAWQGVAGELFF. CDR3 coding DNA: TGTGCCTGGCAAGGCGTGGCCGGGGAGCTGTTTTTT.

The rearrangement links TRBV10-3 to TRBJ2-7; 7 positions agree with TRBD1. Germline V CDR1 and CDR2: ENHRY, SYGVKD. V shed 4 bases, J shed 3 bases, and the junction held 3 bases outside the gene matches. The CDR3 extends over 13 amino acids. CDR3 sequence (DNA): TGTGCCATCAGTGGGGACAGACACTACGAGCAGTACTTC. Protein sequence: CAISGDRHYEQYF.

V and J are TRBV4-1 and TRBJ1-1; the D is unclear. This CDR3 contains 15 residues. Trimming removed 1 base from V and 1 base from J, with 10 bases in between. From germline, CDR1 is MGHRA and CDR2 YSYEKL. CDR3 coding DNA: TGCGCCAGCAGCCAAGTCGGGAGGCGGAACACTGAAGCTTTCTTT. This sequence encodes CASSQVGRRNTEAFF.

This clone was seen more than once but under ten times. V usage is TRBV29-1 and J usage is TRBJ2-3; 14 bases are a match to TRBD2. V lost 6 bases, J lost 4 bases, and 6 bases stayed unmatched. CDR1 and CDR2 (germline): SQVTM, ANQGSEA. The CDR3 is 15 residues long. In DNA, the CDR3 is TGCAGCGTGGCCGGGACTAGCGGGAGCCCAGATACGCAGTATTTT. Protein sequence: CSVAGTSGSPDTQYF.

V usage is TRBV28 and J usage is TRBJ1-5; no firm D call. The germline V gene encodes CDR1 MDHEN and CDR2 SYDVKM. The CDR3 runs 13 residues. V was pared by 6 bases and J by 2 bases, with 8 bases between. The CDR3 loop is CASSWRGNQPQHF. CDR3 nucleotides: TGTGCCAGCAGCTGGAGGGGCAATCAGCCCCAGCATTTT.

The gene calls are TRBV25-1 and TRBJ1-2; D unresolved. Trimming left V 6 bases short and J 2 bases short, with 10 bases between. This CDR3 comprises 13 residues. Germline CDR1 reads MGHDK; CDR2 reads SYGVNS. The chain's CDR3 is CASRPRVNYGYTF. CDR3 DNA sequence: TGTGCCAGCAGACCTCGGGTAAACTATGGCTACACCTTC.

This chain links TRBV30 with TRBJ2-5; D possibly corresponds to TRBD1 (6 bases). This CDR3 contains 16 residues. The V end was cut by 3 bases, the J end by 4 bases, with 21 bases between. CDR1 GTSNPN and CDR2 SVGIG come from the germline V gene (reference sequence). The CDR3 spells CAWSLLPQGLAETQYF. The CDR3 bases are TGTGCCTGGAGCCTGCTCCCCCAGGGGCTTGCAGAGACCCAGTACTTC.